Below, 21 T cell receptor beta chains from the same sample are listed, as sequenced in a study of identical twins. MiXCR, run by TCRdb on the 5' RACE reads, gives a single entry per CDR3 protein. The sample has 1.5 million to 2 million distinct CDR3 sequences; under 35% are singletons. Material: cord blood. The receptor set was obtained from a newborn girl in good health.

V usage is TRBV2 and J usage is TRBJ2-7, with TRBD2 identical over 7 bases. V shed 8 bases and J 7 bases; nucleotides not matched to a gene: 14. CDR3 size: 14 residues. Germline CDR1 is SNHLY and CDR2 is FYNNEI. The CDR3, as DNA: TGTGCCAGCGGGGCTAGCGGCGCATACAATGAGCAGTACTTC. It translates to CASGASGAYNEQYF.

The V gene is TRBV27, the J gene TRBJ1-4; TRBD1 aligns across 8 bases. Trimming cost V 7 bases and J 10 bases; bases outside gene matches: 8. CDR1 and CDR2 (germline): MNHEY, SMNVEV (reference sequence). This CDR3 spans 13 amino acids. CDR3 coding DNA: TGTGCCAGCACCCGGACAGGGCTAAGAAAACTGTTTTTT. Amino acids: CASTRTGLRKLFF. Variable domain in full (rest from reference TRBV27 and TRBJ1-4): EAQVTQNPRYLITVTGKKLTVTCSQNMNHEYMSWYRQDPGLGLRQIYYSMNVEVTDKGDVPEGYKVSRKEKRNFPLILESPSPNQTSLYFCASTRTGLRKLFFGSGTQLSVL.

The chain joins TRBV20-1 to TRBJ2-7, with TRBD2 identical over 10 bases. This CDR3 spans 15 amino acids. CDR1 DFQATT and CDR2 SNEGSKA come from the germline V gene (reference sequence). Germline trimming cut 2 bases from V and 4 bases from J; bases unmatched to any gene: 8. In DNA form, the CDR3 reads TGCAGTGCTAGACCGGTTAGCGGGAGGTATTACGAGCAGTACTTC. This codes for CSARPVSGRYYEQYF.

This chain joins TRBV5-1 and TRBJ1-1; D might be TRBD1 (6 bases). Germline loops: CDR1 SGHRS, CDR2 YFSETQ. The V end was cut by 4 bases, the J end by 3 bases, with 16 bases between. The length of the CDR3 is 15 residues. The CDR3 coding sequence is TGCGCCAGCAGCCCCCGGGGGCAAGGGGACACTGAAGCTTTCTTT. Encoded protein: CASSPRGQGDTEAFF.

The chain combines TRBV12-3 or TRBV12-4 with TRBJ1-2; D perhaps matches TRBD1 (5 bases). This CDR3 comprises 17 residues. V shed 3 bases and J shed 2 bases, with 19 bases lying between them. CDR3: CASSFIWGLRENYGYTF. CDR3 DNA: TGTGCCAGCAGTTTCATTTGGGGCCTCAGGGAGAACTATGGCTACACCTTC.

The V gene is TRBV9, the J gene TRBJ1-1; 7 nucleotides line up with TRBD1. The CDR3 covers 14 residues. The germline V gene has CDR1 SGDLS and CDR2 YYNGEE. After removal of 3 bases from V and 10 bases from J, the junction contained 12 bases not matched to a gene. In DNA, the CDR3 is TGTGCCAGCAGCGGTCGACAGGGACCCGTAACAGCTTTCTTT. Amino acids: CASSGRQGPVTAFF.

This clonotype has more than one count but fewer than ten. This rearrangement joins TRBV12-3 or TRBV12-4 to TRBJ2-5; the match to TRBD2 covers 7 bases. This CDR3 has 16 amino acids. Unmatched junction bases numbered 20, after V lost 5 bases and J lost 11 bases. CDR3 protein: CASSSKASGAINEQYF. CDR3 DNA sequence: TGTGCCAGCAGTAGTAAGGCTAGCGGAGCCATCAATGAGCAGTACTTC.

The CDR3 bases are TGCGCCAGCACCAGGACTAGCGGGAGTTCAAATGAGCAGTTCTTC. Encoded protein: CASTRTSGSSNEQFF. J is TRBJ2-1 and V is TRBV5-1; 13 nucleotides line up with TRBD2. Germline loops: CDR1 SGHRS, CDR2 YFSETQ. V lost 6 bases to trimming and J lost 7 bases; unmatched junction nucleotides: 7. The CDR3 spans 15 residues.

This clonotype was recorded a few times. The genes are TRBV28 and TRBJ2-1; D gene ambiguous. The V gene lost 3 bases and the J gene lost 3 bases, with 12 bases spanning the gap. The CDR3 length is 15 residues. Germline V gene data show CDR1 as MDHEN and CDR2 as SYDVKM. CDR3 loop: CASSFRAGYYNEQFF. The CDR3 DNA is TGTGCCAGCAGTTTTCGCGCAGGATACTACAATGAGCAGTTCTTC.

The CDR3 DNA sequence: TGTGCCAGCAGACCCGGGACAAGTTTCTACGAGCAGTACTTC. Amino acids: CASRPGTSFYEQYF. The chain recombines TRBV28 with TRBJ2-7; D might be TRBD1 (6 bases). CDR1 is MDHEN, CDR2 SYDVKM, per germline. Trimming shortened V by 6 bases and J by 3 bases, and 15 bases separated the two germline ends. The CDR3 spans 14 residues.

As regards this clonotype: The junction differs from germline at one of its ends, possibly a read error. This chain connects TRBV20-1 to TRBJ2-5; perhaps TRBD1 as D (5 bases). This CDR3 contains 14 residues. The V gene's germline CDR1 is DFQATT and CDR2 SNEGSKA (reference sequence). CDR3 DNA sequence: TGCAGTGCTAGACGATCGTCAGGGCAAGAGGCCCAGTACTTC. This encodes CSARRSSGQEAQYF.

The chain has TRBV10-3 and TRBJ1-2, with 8 nucleotides matching TRBD1. The CDR3 totals 12 residues. CDR1 is ENHRY and CDR2 is SYGVKD in the germline V gene. The J segment lost 12 bases and the V segment lost 3 bases, leaving 6 bases of the junction unmatched. This chain's CDR3 is CAISDRGRGDTF. CDR3 nucleotide sequence: TGTGCCATCAGTGACAGGGGGCGCGGCGACACCTTC.

This clonotype was detected only once. V and J are TRBV20-1 and TRBJ2-5; 11 bases map to TRBD2. TRBJ2-7 explains the end of the DNA better; the J call may be wrong. Germline V CDR1 and CDR2: DFQATT, SNEGSKA (reference sequence). This CDR3 is built from 12 residues. The CDR3: CNTLAGAYEQYF. The CDR3 coding sequence is TGCAATACACTAGCGGGAGCCTACGAGCAGTACTTC.

The CDR3 protein is CASGGTCNEQFF. The CDR3, as DNA: TGCGCCAGCGGGGGGACTTGCAATGAGCAGTTCTTC. The V call is TRBV4-1, the J call TRBJ2-1, with a weak D call TRBD2 (6 bases). V was pared by 8 bases and J by 6 bases, with 11 bases between. The CDR3 length is 12 residues. Germline CDR1 is MGHRA and CDR2 is YSYEKL.

This chain links TRBV6-6 with TRBJ2-7, with 8 bases identical to TRBD1. V shed 6 bases, J shed 1 base, and the junction held 8 bases outside the gene matches. CDR1 is MNHNY and CDR2 is SVGAGI in the germline V gene (reference sequence). This CDR3 is 15 amino acids long. The CDR3 region is CASRDHRDRSYEQYF. The CDR3 DNA reads as TGTGCCAGCAGAGACCACCGGGACAGGTCCTACGAGCAGTACTTC.

There are a few counts of this clonotype. This chain uses TRBV7-9 with TRBJ2-1; 10 positions match TRBD1. Germline CDR1 is SEHNR and CDR2 is FQNEAQ (reference sequence). V shed 5 bases and J 0 bases; nucleotides not matched to a gene: 13. The CDR3 has 19 residues. This chain's CDR3 is CASSPGTGEGLSSYNEQFF. In nucleotides, the CDR3 is TGTGCCAGCAGCCCCGGGACAGGGGAGGGGTTAAGCTCCTACAATGAGCAGTTCTTC.

The chain is built from TRBV20-1 and TRBJ2-3; 8 positions match TRBD2. The CDR3 runs to 15 residues. Looked up from germline, CDR1 is DFQATT and CDR2 is SNEGSKA (reference sequence). V dropped 0 bases and J dropped 5; count of bases not matched to a gene: 7. The CDR3 nucleotides read TGCAGTGCTAGAGATTGGGGGCGGGGGGAAGATACGCAGTATTTT. Amino acids: CSARDWGRGEDTQYF.

The CDR3 nucleotides are TGTGCCACCAGTGTCTCCGGGAGTGGGGAGCTGTTTTTT. This codes for CATSVSGSGELFF. V usage is TRBV24-1 and J usage is TRBJ2-2, with a possible D match to TRBD2 (6 bases). There are 13 residues in the CDR3. Trimming shortened V by 5 bases and J by 8 bases, and 11 bases separated the two germline ends. Germline loops: CDR1 KGHDR, CDR2 SFDVKD.

This clonotype was picked up many times. This chain connects TRBV29-1 to TRBJ2-5; unclear D gene. Trimming left V 7 bases short and J 0 bases short, with 15 bases between. The germline gives CDR1 SQVTM, CDR2 ANQGSEA. The CDR3 contains 14 residues. CDR3 nucleotides: TGCAGCGCCGCCCGAAACATTTACCAAGAGACCCAGTACTTC. Translated, it gives CSAARNIYQETQYF.

The chain combines TRBV24-1 with TRBJ2-7, with 7 bases matching TRBD1. Germline V CDR1 and CDR2: KGHDR, SFDVKD. V lost 1 base and J lost 0; bases outside the gene matches: 2. The CDR3 is 15 residues long. As DNA, the CDR3 is TGTGCCACCAGTGATTTATCAGGGGGCTCCTACGAGCAGTACTTC. This codes for CATSDLSGGSYEQYF.

This chain joins TRBV21-1 and TRBJ2-5; TRBD2, the table's D call, was not compared with the DNA. TRBV21-1 is a pseudogene. The CDR3 length is 16 residues. This CDR3 reads CASSKATSGAQETQYF. For the CDR3, the DNA is TGTGCCAGCAGCAAAGCGACTAGCGGGGCTCAAGAGACCCAGTACTTC.